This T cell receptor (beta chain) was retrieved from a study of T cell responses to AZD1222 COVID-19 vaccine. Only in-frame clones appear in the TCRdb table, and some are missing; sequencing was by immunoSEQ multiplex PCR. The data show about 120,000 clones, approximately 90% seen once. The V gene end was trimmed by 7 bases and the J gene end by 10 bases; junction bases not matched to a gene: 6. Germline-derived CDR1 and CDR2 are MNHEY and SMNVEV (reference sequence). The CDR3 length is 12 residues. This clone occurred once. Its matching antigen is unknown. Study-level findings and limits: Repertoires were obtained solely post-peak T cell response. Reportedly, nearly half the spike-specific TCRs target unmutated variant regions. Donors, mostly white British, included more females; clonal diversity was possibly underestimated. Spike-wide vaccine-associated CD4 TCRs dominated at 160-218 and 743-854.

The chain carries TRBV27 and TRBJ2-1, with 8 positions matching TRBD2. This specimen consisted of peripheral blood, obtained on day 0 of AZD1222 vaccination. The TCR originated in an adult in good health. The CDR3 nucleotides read TGTGCCAGCACCGGGGCGGGAGGAGAGCAGTTCTTC. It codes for CASTGAGGEQFF.